The present TCR beta chain was sequenced within a study of CD8 T cells in ankylosing spondylitis (dated by TCRdb to 2017 to 2019). In the study overall: T cell receptor beta repertoires were profiled in healthy donors and ankylosing spondylitis patients so that disease-linked TCR variants could be found. In total, the full study cohort was made up of some 110 healthy donors and 25 to 30 ankylosing spondylitis patients. Samples of peripheral blood were taken, and for ankylosing spondylitis patients, synovial fluid was collected as well. General study outcomes and caveats: A TCR beta motif of several highly homologous amino acid variants appeared characteristic of blood from ankylosing spondylitis patients. In peripheral blood, the disease-linked clones were found at relatively low frequencies and had a CD8+ phenotype. The disease-linked clones were reported as significantly enriched in matched synovial fluid samples from ankylosing spondylitis patients. Some of the motif variants had been reported before in the synovial fluid and blood of reactive arthritis patients, a finding that suggests common disease-initiation mechanisms.

This clonotype appeared many times. It lacks a known antigen. Base qualities are not recorded, but no much larger clone differs from it by a single base. The germline V and J ends show losses of 7 bases and 6 bases respectively, and no gene match explains 10 bases of the junction. The CDR3, from cysteine to phenylalanine, totals 14 residues. Only the CDR3 DNA stays, 42 bases, in frame from base 1. Sequencing relied on an Illumina HiSeq 2500. Quantitative 5'-RACE with molecular barcodes was the method used to prepare the TCR beta libraries. On the authors' methods: A new computational method based on a probabilistic model of VDJ rearrangement was used to identify disease-linked TCR variants. In TCRdb, the public reads were trimmed at Q25 with fastp and aligned with MiXCR, with productive beta chains retained. Every distinct CDR3 protein forms one entry, paired with its most common genes and DNA. The authors' filters were not applied to this entry. This sample holds 150,000 to 250,000 distinct CDR3 sequences; around 13% were observed only once. The top ten hold about 15% of the sample.

Sequenced material: blood, either unsorted or a sorted T cell fraction (not recorded which). The receptor was derived from a male donor with ankylosing spondylitis or in good health (not recorded which). The V and J genes are TRBV12-3 or TRBV12-4 and TRBJ2-5, and 8 junctional nucleotides match TRBD2. The bases read TGTGCCAGCAATACCGGGGGGGAGATACAGACCCAGTACTTC. Protein translation: CASNTGGEIQTQYF.